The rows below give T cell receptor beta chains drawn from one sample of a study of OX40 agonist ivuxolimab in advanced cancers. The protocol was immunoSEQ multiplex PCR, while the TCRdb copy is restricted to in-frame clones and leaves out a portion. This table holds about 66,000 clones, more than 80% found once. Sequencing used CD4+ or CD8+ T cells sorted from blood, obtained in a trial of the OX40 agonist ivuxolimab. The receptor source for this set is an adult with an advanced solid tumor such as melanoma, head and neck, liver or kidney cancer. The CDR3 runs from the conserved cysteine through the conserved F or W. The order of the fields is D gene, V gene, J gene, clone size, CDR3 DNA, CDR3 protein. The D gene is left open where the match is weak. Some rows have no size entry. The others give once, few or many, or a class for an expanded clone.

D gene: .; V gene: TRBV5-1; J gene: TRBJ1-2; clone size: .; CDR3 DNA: TGCGCCAGCAGCTCACAGACAGTCGACTATGGCTACACCTTC; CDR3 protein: CASSSQTVDYGYTF
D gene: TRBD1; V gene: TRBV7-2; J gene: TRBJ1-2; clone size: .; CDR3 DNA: TGTGCCAGCAGCACGGATACAGGGGGCTATGGCTACACCTTC; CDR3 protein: CASSTDTGGYGYTF
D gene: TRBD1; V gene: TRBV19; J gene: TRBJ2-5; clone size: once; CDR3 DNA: TGTGCCAGTAGTCAAGACAGGGGCGTACAAGAGACCCAGTACTTC; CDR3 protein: CASSQDRGVQETQYF
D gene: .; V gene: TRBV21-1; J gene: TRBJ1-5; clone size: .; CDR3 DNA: TGTGCCAGCACCTCAGTTCCAGGGAGTATTAGCAATCAGCCCCAGCATTTT; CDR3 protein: CASTSVPGSISNQPQHF
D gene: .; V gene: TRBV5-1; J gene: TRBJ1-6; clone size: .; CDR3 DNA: TGCGCCAGCAGCTTGGCCCAGGGGAGGCATTCACCCCTCCACTTT; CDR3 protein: CASSLAQGRHSPLHF
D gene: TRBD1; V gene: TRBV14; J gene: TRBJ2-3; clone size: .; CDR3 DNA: TGTGCCAGCAGCGACACCAGTTTTGGGGACAGGGTGACAGATACGCAGTATTTT; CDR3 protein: CASSDTSFGDRVTDTQYF
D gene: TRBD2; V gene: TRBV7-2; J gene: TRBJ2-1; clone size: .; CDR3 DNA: TGTGCCAGCAGCTTAGATGCTAGCGGGGGTAACAATGAGCAGTTCTTC; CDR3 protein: CASSLDASGGNNEQFF
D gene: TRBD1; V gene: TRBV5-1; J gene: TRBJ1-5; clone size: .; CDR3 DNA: TGCGCCAGCAGATTGACAGGGGATAGCAATCAGCCCCAGCATTTT; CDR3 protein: CASRLTGDSNQPQHF
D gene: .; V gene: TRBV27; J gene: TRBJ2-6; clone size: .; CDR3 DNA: TGTGCCAGCAGCGAATACAGGGCTGGGGCCAACGTCCTGACTTTC; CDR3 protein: CASSEYRAGANVLTF
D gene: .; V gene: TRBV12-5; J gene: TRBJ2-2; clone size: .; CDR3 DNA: TGTGCTAGTGGCCCAGGACAGAACCTAAACACCGGGGAGCTGTTTTTT; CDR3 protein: CASGPGQNLNTGELFF
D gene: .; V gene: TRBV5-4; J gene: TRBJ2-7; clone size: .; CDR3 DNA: TGTGCCAGCAGCCAAGGTTCGGGATACGAGCAGTACTTC; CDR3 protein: CASSQGSGYEQYF
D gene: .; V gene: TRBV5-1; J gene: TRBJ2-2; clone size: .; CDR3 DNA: TGCGCCAGCAGCTTTAACGATTGGTTGTACCCGAACACCGGGGAGCTGTTTTTT; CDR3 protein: CASSFNDWLYPNTGELFF